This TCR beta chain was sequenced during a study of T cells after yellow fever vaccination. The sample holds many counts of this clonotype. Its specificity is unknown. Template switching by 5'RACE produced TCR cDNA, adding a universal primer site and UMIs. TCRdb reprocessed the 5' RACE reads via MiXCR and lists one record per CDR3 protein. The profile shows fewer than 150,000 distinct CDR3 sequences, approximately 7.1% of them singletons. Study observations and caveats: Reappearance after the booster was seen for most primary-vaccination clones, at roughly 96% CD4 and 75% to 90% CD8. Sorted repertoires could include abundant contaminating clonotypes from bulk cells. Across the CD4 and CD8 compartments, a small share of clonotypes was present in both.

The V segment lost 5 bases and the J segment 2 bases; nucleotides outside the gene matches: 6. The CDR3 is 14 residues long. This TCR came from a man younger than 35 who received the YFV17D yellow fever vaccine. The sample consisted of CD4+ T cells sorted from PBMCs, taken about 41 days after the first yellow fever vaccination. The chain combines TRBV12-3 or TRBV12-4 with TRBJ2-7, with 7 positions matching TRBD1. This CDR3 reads CASSRQGDPYEQYF. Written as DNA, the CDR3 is TGTGCCAGCAGTCGCCAGGGGGACCCCTACGAGCAGTACTTC.